This entry concerns a single T cell receptor beta chain. The antigen it recognizes is unknown. No much larger clone is present one base from it, and per-base qualities are unavailable. This record comes from a study of post-analysis software for immune sequencing data (dated by TCRdb to about 2015). Looking at the study overall: Relapsing-remitting, secondary progressive and progressive-relapsing multiple sclerosis were recorded as disease courses, and subtype annotation was lacking for some patients. The patient repertoires were compared against around 11 previously published healthy control repertoires obtained from donors aged 6 to 25 years. A subset of samples was prepared in parallel using single-end sample barcoding, then pooled and co-amplified after Illumina adapter ligation.

The germline V gene yields SNHLY for CDR1 and FYNNEI for CDR2. Clipping removes 8 bases from V and 1 base from J, with 10 as the unmatched junction base count. The CDR3 contains 17 residues, cysteine and phenylalanine counted. Solely the CDR3 DNA is kept, with 51 bases framed from the first base. Study-level results and caveats: Normalized Chao1 diversity was significantly lower in multiple sclerosis patients than controls, suggesting substantial peripheral T-cell clonal expansion. When samples were clustered directly using the F measure, samples prepared in the same batch co-clustered strongly, which prompted a batch-effect correction. The multiple sclerosis patient group was slightly younger than the control group. A few TRBV segments, including TRBV5-6, TRBV5-1 and TRBV20-1, were significantly more frequent in patients than controls.

To demonstrate the VDJtools post-analysis software, TCR beta repertoires were profiled from the peripheral blood of 10 to 15 young patients with multiple sclerosis. The multiple sclerosis patients were children and adolescents ranging in age from roughly 6 to 16 years. The library came from PCR. This sample was sequenced with an Illumina HiSeq 2500. Unique molecular identifiers were incorporated into TCR beta cDNA libraries to reduce PCR and sequencing biases. Per 1 to 10 million input T cells, some 500,000 cDNA molecules were obtained, such that each molecule approximated one T cell. Patient libraries were prepared and sequenced with the same protocol used for the earlier healthy control dataset. Samples belonging to the same batch were prepared together, multiplexed and sequenced on a shared HiSeq lane. The paper's processing steps were these. MIGEC handled the raw barcoded reads, throwing out single-read molecular identifier groups before consensus assembly and CDR3 extraction. Clonotype tables were post-analysed with VDJtools, normalizing diversity by down-sampling all datasets to the smallest sample size. In repertoire overlap clustering, CDR3 amino acid sequences, but not nucleotide sequences, were matched to correct batch-related cross-sample contamination. TCRdb reran the public reads through fastp at Q25 and MiXCR, keeping productive beta chains. For every CDR3 protein sequence, its rows merge into one entry that carries the most common genes and DNA. TCRdb, rather than the study authors, made the V and J calls. Across this sample there are 400,000 to 500,000 distinct CDR3 sequences, with approximately 38% seen only once. Under 9% of the sample is taken by the ten largest.

The sequenced sample consisted of blood. The V and J genes are TRBV2 and TRBJ2-6, with 8 bases matching TRBD2. The TCR comes from a girl aged 2 to 10 with multiple sclerosis. The CDR3 protein is CASLGAGGLSGANVLTF. Here is the DNA: TGTGCCAGCCTTGGTGCGGGGGGCCTTTCTGGGGCCAACGTCCTGACTTTC.